This T cell receptor (beta chain) came from a study of blood T cell repertoires in COVID-19. Whole-study context: The cDNA or gDNA used as material had been derived from T cells, B-cell-depleted T cells, or PBMCs.

As handled by the study authors: Amplification of reference gene primers was used by the study to estimate nucleated cell counts. Clones were read by immunoSEQ multiplex PCR, and TCRdb kept only the in-frame ones, dropping some. V and J calls and clone size are those listed in that table; D and trimming were worked out from the DNA. The table shows under 100,000 clones, with around 81% occurring only once. This CDR3 has 14 residues. V lost 2 bases and J lost 7, with 14 bases in between. The germline CDR1 and CDR2 sequences are LGHDT and YNNKEL (reference sequence). The receptor comes from a man at least 80 years old with active or convalescent COVID-19. Sequenced: peripheral blood. The genes are TRBV3-1 (or the pseudogene TRBV3-2) and TRBJ2-5; D unresolved. The CDR3 spells CASSQRHPARTQYF. In DNA form, the CDR3 reads TGTGCCAGCAGCCAAAGGCACCCAGCGAGGACCCAGTACTTC.